This section outlines one T cell receptor beta chain sequence together with its context. The antigen remains undetermined. Germline is not matched at one junction end, which may reflect a read error. This CDR3 region has 13 residues. Germline V gene lookup returns CDR1 DFQATT and CDR2 SNEGSKA (reference sequence). The data are from a study of vaccination and CD4 T cells after COVID-19. At the level of the study: Convalescent donors totaled six males and four females, including two who were Hispanic. Post-COVID sampling occurred a median roughly 100 days after diagnosis (range 35 to 161).

Treatment given: roughly nine-day PBMC culture with coronavirus spike peptide pools or control peptides (ViraFEST assay). TCRs were sequenced by ViraFEST after antigen-specific T cells had been expanded with peptide pools. Once obtained from cultured CD4+ T cells, the DNA was sequenced using the Oncomine TCR Beta short-read assay. Once CD4+ T cells had been cultured, genomic DNA was extracted from them. TCRdb passed the PCR reads through MiXCR, listing each CDR3 protein once. This table has 15,000 or so distinct CDR3 sequences, approximately 52% appearing once. The TCR was taken from a human donor who had recovered from COVID-19. The sample consisted of CD4+ T cells from blood, cultured in vitro. The chain combines TRBV20-1 with TRBJ2-7; TRBD2 agrees at 7 bases. The CDR3 DNA sequence: TGCAGTGCTAGTAAAGCGGGAACCTACGTGCAGTACTTC. It specifies CSASKAGTYVQYF.